Each of the 14 T cell receptor beta chains below was sequenced from the same sample in a study of T cell clones after liver transplantation. The data were produced by immunoSEQ multiplex PCR, yet TCRdb's version contains in-frame clones alone and is incomplete. Of roughly 19,000 clones in the sample, 75% to 90% were seen once. The specimen was CD8+ T cells from blood, collected approximately 3.5 years after liver transplant. The receptors shown here come from a human patient who received a liver transplant. Certain T cells may be donor cells from the graft.

The chain joins TRBV28 to TRBJ2-7; tentatively, D is TRBD2 (5 bases). This CDR3 contains 12 residues. Between the trimmed V and J ends, which lost 3 bases and 3 bases, there was a span of 6 bases. In germline, CDR1 is MDHEN, CDR2 SYDVKM. This CDR3 reads CASSFRGYEQYF. CDR3 bases: TGTGCCAGCAGTTTCCGGGGCTACGAGCAGTACTTC.

The genes are TRBV9 and TRBJ2-6, with D unresolved. Germline V gene sequence: CDR1 SGDLS, CDR2 YYNGEE. The CDR3 runs 12 residues. The ends were cut back, 3 bases at V and 3 bases at J, with 1 base in the middle. The CDR3 DNA reads TGTGCCAGCAGCGGTGGGGCCAACGTCCTGACTTTC. The encoded protein is CASSGGANVLTF.

The rearrangement joins TRBV19 to TRBJ2-5; 7 nucleotides match TRBD2. Germline V CDR1 and CDR2: LNHDA, SQIVND (reference sequence). Losses at the gene ends were 5 bases for V and 4 bases for J; bases not matched to a gene: 4. This CDR3 contains 13 residues. The CDR3 DNA sequence: TGTGCCAGTAGTTTCACGGGGGGAGAGACCCAGTACTTC. Protein product: CASSFTGGETQYF.

The chain joins TRBV5-6 to TRBJ2-1, with 9 bases fitting TRBD1. The germline CDR1 and CDR2 sequences are SGHDT and YYEEEE. J gave up 8 bases and V 0 bases, and 12 bases lay outside the gene matches. There are 17 residues in the CDR3. The CDR3 sequence is CASSLASVDRGADEQFF. DNA for the CDR3: TGTGCCAGCAGCTTGGCGTCAGTCGACAGGGGGGCGGATGAGCAGTTCTTC.

J is TRBJ2-7 and V is TRBV7-8; D remains unclear. Germline V CDR1 and CDR2: SGHVS, FQNEAQ. This CDR3 comprises 12 residues. Trimming shortened V by 2 bases and J by 2 bases, and 4 bases separated the two germline ends. CDR3: CASSLRAYEQYF. CDR3 DNA: TGTGCCAGCAGCTTAAGGGCCTACGAGCAGTACTTC. Full variable domain (outside the CDR3, taken from reference TRBV7-8 and TRBJ2-7): GAGVSQSPRYKVAKRGQDVALRCDPISGHVSLFWYQQALGQGPEFLTYFQNEAQLDKSGLPSDRFFAERPEGSVSTLKIQRTQQEDSAVYLCASSLRAYEQYFGPGTRLTVT.

The genes are TRBV2 and TRBJ2-1, with D tentatively TRBD2 (6 bases). V lost 6 bases and J 3 bases, leaving 15 bases between the germline ends. Germline V gene data show CDR1 as SNHLY and CDR2 as FYNNEI. CDR3 length equals 15 residues. CDR3 sequence reads: CASRDPGLIYNEQFF. The CDR3 DNA reads as TGTGCCAGCAGGGATCCGGGACTCATCTACAATGAGCAGTTCTTC.

The CDR3 region has the DNA TGTGCCATCAGTGACCACGACGGAAAAAACATTCAGTACTTC. Translation: CAISDHDGKNIQYF. The chain carries TRBV10-3 and TRBJ2-4; D is undetermined. Trimming cost V 3 bases and J 4 bases, with 10 bases left between them. The CDR3 runs to 14 residues. Germline CDR1 is ENHRY and CDR2 is SYGVKD.

The CDR3: CASSPMRGAAYEQYF. In DNA, the CDR3 is TGTGCCAGTAGTCCGATGAGAGGGGCAGCCTACGAGCAGTACTTC. V and J are TRBV19 and TRBJ2-7; the D gene could be TRBD1 or TRBD2 (5 bases each). CDR3 size: 15 residues. V was cut by 5 bases and J by 2 bases, with 16 bases left in between. Germline V gene data show CDR1 as LNHDA and CDR2 as SQIVND (reference sequence).

This sequence joins TRBV29-1 and TRBJ2-5; 9 positions match TRBD1. The CDR3 contains 15 residues. The germline V gene has CDR1 SQVTM and CDR2 ANQGSEA. V was clipped by 8 bases and J by 5 bases; unmatched bases: 15. The CDR3 is CSPWGLTGGAETQYF. In DNA, the CDR3 is TGCAGCCCCTGGGGCCTCACAGGGGGCGCGGAGACCCAGTACTTC.

This chain uses TRBV19 with TRBJ1-2; D call uncertain. CDR3 size: 15 residues. Germline CDR1 and CDR2: LNHDA and SQIVND (reference sequence). V was trimmed by 3 bases and J by 0 bases, leaving 11 bases between them. The CDR3 protein is CASSISRPANYGYTF. The DNA of the CDR3 is TGTGCCAGTAGTATCTCAAGACCCGCTAACTATGGCTACACCTTC.

The chain carries TRBV7-2 and TRBJ1-1, with TRBD1 as a possible D gene (6 bases). The CDR3 is 14 amino acids. Germline V gene sequence: CDR1 SGHTA, CDR2 FQGNSA. Trimming left V 8 bases short and J 4 bases short, with 17 bases between. The DNA of the CDR3 is TGTGCCAGCGACCTACCCCAGGGGAGCACTGAAGCTTTCTTT. Amino acid sequence: CASDLPQGSTEAFF.

This clone was seen once. This chain joins TRBV4-2 and TRBJ2-7, with a possible D match to TRBD2 (6 bases). The CDR3 spans 13 residues. Germline V gene data show CDR1 as LGHNA and CDR2 as YNFKEQ. V was trimmed by 4 bases and J by 3 bases, leaving 10 bases between them. CDR3 in amino acids: CASSLGGNYEQYF. CDR3 DNA: TGTGCCAGCAGCCTAGGAGGGAACTACGAGCAGTACTTC.

The chain couples TRBV4-1 to TRBJ1-1, with TRBD1 matching over 9 bases. Germline assignment: CDR1 MGHRA and CDR2 YSYEKL. V lost 3 bases, J lost 3 bases, and 5 bases stayed unmatched. The CDR3 totals 15 residues. The CDR3: CASSQGTGSDTEAFF. The DNA for the CDR3 is TGCGCCAGCAGCCAGGGGACAGGGTCGGACACTGAAGCTTTCTTT.

The rearrangement uses TRBV7-3 and TRBJ2-5, with 12 bases aligning to TRBD1. The CDR3 is 18 amino acids. Looked up from germline, CDR1 is SGHTA and CDR2 is FQGTGA. V was clipped by 6 bases and J by 2 bases; unmatched bases: 13. The CDR3 region is CASSPGTGGAVIQETQYF. CDR3 in DNA: TGTGCCAGCAGTCCTGGGACAGGGGGCGCGGTAATTCAAGAGACCCAGTACTTC. The full variable domain, in which reference TRBV7-3 and TRBJ2-5 provide the parts outside the CDR3, is GAGVSQTPSNKVTEKGKYVELRCDPISGHTALYWYRQSLGQGPEFLIYFQGTGAADDSGLPNDRFFAVRPEGSVSTLKIQRTERGDSAVYLCASSPGTGGAVIQETQYFGPGTRLLVL.